This TCR beta chain came from a study of T cells expressing NK-cell markers. Study as a whole: Each TCR beta repertoire originated in sorted T cells that were CD3+CD56+NKG2C+, CD3+CD56+NKG2C- or CD3+CD56-NKG2C+. In the group of eight sequenced donors, seven were HCMV-seropositive and one was seronegative. Notes on the study in general: The dominant NKG2C+ clonotypes represented 1.0-7.0% of CD8+ T cells in five or six donors.

To note about this clonotype: Its matching antigen is unknown.

Researchers built TCR beta cDNA using 5'RACE template switching with UMIs. TCRdb reprocessed the 5' RACE reads and stores each CDR3 protein as one record, lacking DNA. In total, the table holds roughly 300,000 distinct CDR3 sequences. The CDR3 runs 15 residues. The chain uses TRBV12-3 or TRBV12-4 and TRBJ2-1; TCRdb returns TRBD1, unconfirmable since there is no DNA. The source material was blood T cells: a sorted CD56 or NKG2C T cell subset, CD4+ or CD8+ T cells, or bulk PBMC T cells (not recorded which). The clonotype originates from a woman aged 18-70 years in good health. The CDR3 here is CASSPRGGRGNEQFF.